This record covers a single TCR beta chain. This specimen includes other DNA sequences encoding the same CDR3. The method was immunoSEQ multiplex PCR; TCRdb's version includes in-frame clones alone and lacks a portion of them. The sample carries some 130,000 clones, nearly 70% recorded once. These data come from a study of blood T cell repertoires in COVID-19. Study at large: Samples of COVID-19 (acute and convalescent) were obtained from the United States, Italy and Spain.

Trimming stripped 9 bases from V and 9 bases from J, with 16 bases between. This CDR3 spans 12 amino acids. CDR1 is SGHAT, CDR2 FQNNGV, per germline. V and J are TRBV11-2 and TRBJ2-3; possible D gene TRBD2, 5 bases. This receptor was obtained from a woman between 65 and 79 years old with acute or convalescent COVID-19. Material: peripheral blood. CDR3 region: CASLMDSSTQYF. CDR3 nucleotide sequence: TGTGCCAGTCTTATGGACTCCTCCACGCAGTATTTT.